The 13 T cell receptor beta chains below all came from one sample that was sequenced in a study of metastatic and nonmetastatic thyroid tumors. TCRdb reanalyzed the PCR reads via MiXCR. Of about 17,000 clones listed, 26% are singletons. None of the patients had undergone any treatment ahead of thyroid surgery. The sample taken for sequencing was tumor tissue. All receptors derive from a female donor with papillary thyroid cancer or a benign thyroid nodule (not recorded which). Some clones in this sample may be carry-over from other donors' samples.

The CDR3 sequence is CSAIRNSNEKLFF. CDR3 DNA sequence: TGCAGTGCCATCAGGAACTCAAATGAAAAACTGTTTTTT. The chain is built from TRBV20-1 and TRBJ1-4, with D uncertain. The germline gives CDR1 DFQATT, CDR2 SNEGSKA (reference sequence). The CDR3 length is 13 residues. Trimming removed 6 bases at V and 5 bases at J, with 13 bases between.

This clone was detected many times. The chain is built from TRBV6-1 and TRBJ2-3, with TRBD1 matching over 9 bases. Germline values: CDR1 MNHNS, CDR2 SASEGT. Germline trimming cut 5 bases from V and 1 base from J; bases unmatched to any gene: 4. The CDR3 has 15 residues. CDR3 region: CASSLTGGGTDTQYF. DNA for the CDR3: TGTGCCAGCAGTCTGACAGGGGGTGGCACAGATACGCAGTATTTT.

The chain has TRBV9 and TRBJ2-7; TRBD2 matches at 7 bases. Losses at the gene ends were 6 bases for V and 4 bases for J; bases not matched to a gene: 10. CDR1 and CDR2 from the germline V gene are SGDLS and YYNGEE. This CDR3 has 14 amino acids. The CDR3, as DNA: TGTGCCAGCATCCCCAAGTGGGGGGGGTACGAGCAGTACTTC. It encodes CASIPKWGGYEQYF.

A few counts support this clone. The chain joins TRBV11-2 to TRBJ2-3, with 7 bases identical to TRBD1. CDR1 is SGHAT, CDR2 FQNNGV, per germline. This CDR3 has 16 residues. V lost 5 bases and J lost 6; bases outside the gene matches: 14. The CDR3 bases are TGTGCCAGCAGCCCGGGACAGCTGGTCGGGTCTGATACGCAGTATTTT. Protein: CASSPGQLVGSDTQYF. Combining the CDR3 with reference TRBV11-2 and TRBJ2-3 gives the whole variable domain EAGVAQSPRYKIIEKRQSVAFWCNPISGHATLYWYQQILGQGPKLLIQFQNNGVVDDSQLPKDRFSAERLKGVDSTLKIQPAKLEDSAVYLCASSPGQLVGSDTQYFGPGTRLTVL.

A few counts support this clone. Germline and junction disagree at one end, which may indicate a read error. The V and J genes are TRBV12-3 or TRBV12-4 and TRBJ2-1; TRBD1 or TRBD2 may be the D gene (5 bases each). The CDR3 is 16 residues long. CDR3 DNA sequence: TGTGCCAGCAGCTTAGTACTATCGGACTGGGGGAATGAGCAGTTCTTC. Translating it yields CASSLVLSDWGNEQFF.

This clone was found many times. The gene calls are TRBV7-9 and TRBJ2-7; TRBD1 matches at 8 bases. The junction had 6 bases not matched to a gene; V was cut back by 1 base and J by 4 bases. The CDR3 totals 15 residues. From germline, CDR1 is SEHNR and CDR2 FQNEAQ (reference sequence). The CDR3 DNA follows: TGTGCCAGCAGCTTAGTTTGGGACAGGACTTACGAGCAGTACTTC. As protein: CASSLVWDRTYEQYF. The complete variable domain, with remaining parts taken from reference TRBV7-9 and TRBJ2-7, reads DTGVSQNPRHKITKRGQNVTFRCDPISEHNRLYWYRQTLGQGPEFLTYFQNEAQLEKSRLLSDRFSAERPKGSFSTLEIQRTEQGDSAMYLCASSLVWDRTYEQYFGPGTRLTVT.

This clone was seen at least ten times. The chain uses TRBV6-1 and TRBJ1-5; no reliable D call. The CDR3 spans 12 residues. V was shortened by 6 bases and J by 7 bases, with 10 bases between the two germline ends. Per the germline V gene, CDR1 is MNHNS and CDR2 is SASEGT. The CDR3 spells CASRPWGQPQHF. CDR3 in DNA: TGTGCCAGCAGACCCTGGGGACAGCCCCAGCATTTT.

This clone was counted at least ten times. The rearrangement joins TRBV5-6 to TRBJ2-7; D is possibly TRBD2 (5 bases). Germline CDR1 is SGHDT and CDR2 is YYEEEE. This CDR3 has 12 residues. The germline V and J ends were trimmed by 2 bases and 2 bases, with 5 bases remaining between them. The CDR3 here is CASSFGTYEQYF. As DNA, the CDR3 is TGTGCCAGCAGCTTCGGGACCTACGAGCAGTACTTC.

The count of this clone is one. Its ends do not fully match the called genes, so a read error is possible. The same CDR3 can be traced to other DNA sequences in this sample. This chain uses TRBV18 with TRBJ2-6, with D perhaps TRBD2 (6 bases). CDR3 length: 18 amino acids. CDR1 KGHSH and CDR2 LQKENI come from the germline V gene. CDR3 amino acids: CASSPPSGVLSGANVLTF. The CDR3 DNA sequence: TGTGCCAGCTCACCACCCTCGGGGGTTCTCTCTGGCGCCAACGTCCTGACTTTC.

Notes on this clone: The junction shows a germline mismatch at one end, possibly a read error. The V call is TRBV7-3, the J call TRBJ2-2, with D possibly TRBD1 on 6 matching bases. Germline CDR1 and CDR2: SGHTA and FQGTGA. The CDR3 is 17 amino acids. This chain's CDR3 is CASSSSGVPANTVELFF. CDR3 DNA sequence: TGTGCCAGCAGCTCGTCAGGGGTCCCCGCGAACACCGTGGAGCTGTTTTTT.

In this sample, this clone turned up many times. This chain uses TRBV5-1 with TRBJ1-1; D perhaps matches TRBD1 (5 bases). The CDR3 length is 14 residues. Trimming removed 0 bases from V and 6 bases from J, with 12 bases in between. Per the germline V gene, CDR1 is SGHRS and CDR2 is YFSETQ. CDR3 loop: CASSLAGSMAEAFF. The CDR3 DNA is TGCGCCAGCAGCTTGGCAGGGAGTATGGCTGAAGCTTTCTTT.

The chain's CDR3 is CSAPRIAGGGTDTGELFF. CDR3 DNA: TGCAGTGCTCCAAGGATAGCGGGAGGGGGGACCGACACCGGGGAGCTGTTTTTT. This sequence joins TRBV20-1 and TRBJ2-2; 11 positions match TRBD2. J was trimmed by 3 bases and V by 5 bases; bases with no gene match: 14. Germline V lookup: CDR1 DFQATT, CDR2 SNEGSKA (reference sequence). The length of the CDR3 is 18 residues.

This clone was observed at least ten times. The genes are TRBV6-2 or TRBV6-3 and TRBJ1-5, with 7 bases aligning to TRBD1. The J segment lost 6 bases and the V segment lost 0 bases, leaving 2 bases of the junction unmatched. Germline lookup yields CDR1 MNHEY and CDR2 SVGEGT. The CDR3 runs 14 residues. CDR3 coding DNA: TGTGCCAGCAGTTACTCAGGGGGCGGTCAGCCCCAGCATTTT. This encodes CASSYSGGGQPQHF.